The T cell receptor beta chain described here comes from a study of early T cells in non-severe SARS-CoV-2 infection. This clonotype was detected a few times. TCRdb used MiXCR to reprocess the 5' RACE reads, holding one entry per CDR3 protein. The sample contains approximately 69,000 distinct CDR3 sequences, more than 10% of which appear only once. Per germline, CDR1 SGHNT and CDR2 YYREEE (reference sequence). CDR3 length equals 16 residues. Deletions cut 2 bases from V and 0 bases from J, with 14 bases between. This receptor was obtained from an adult who was a healthcare worker with PCR-confirmed SARS-CoV-2 infection or an uninfected control (not recorded which). J is TRBJ1-1 and V is TRBV5-4; D remains unclear. Sequencing used whole blood. The CDR3 reads CASSFGSRALNTEAFF. In DNA, the CDR3 is TGTGCCAGCAGCTTTGGGTCGCGGGCGTTGAACACTGAAGCTTTCTTT.